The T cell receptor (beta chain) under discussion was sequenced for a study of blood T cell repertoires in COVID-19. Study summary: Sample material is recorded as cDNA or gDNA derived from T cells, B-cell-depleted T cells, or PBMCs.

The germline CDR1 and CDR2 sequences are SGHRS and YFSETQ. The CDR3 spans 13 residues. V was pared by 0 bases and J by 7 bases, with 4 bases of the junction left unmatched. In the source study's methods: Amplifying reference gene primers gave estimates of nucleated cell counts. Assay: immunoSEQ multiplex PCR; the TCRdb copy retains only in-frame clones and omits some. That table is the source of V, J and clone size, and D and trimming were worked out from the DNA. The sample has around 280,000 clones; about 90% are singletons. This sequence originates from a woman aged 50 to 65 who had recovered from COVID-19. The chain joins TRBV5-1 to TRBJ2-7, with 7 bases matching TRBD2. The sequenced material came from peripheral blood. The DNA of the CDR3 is TGCGCCAGCAGCTTGGCAAGCGGGGAAGAGCAGTACTTC. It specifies CASSLASGEEQYF.